This T cell receptor beta chain was captured in a study of control samples from healthy donors and cancer patients. The repertoire was sequenced with immunoSEQ multiplex PCR; TCRdb's copy has only in-frame clones and lacks some. The sample yields tens of thousands of clones, roughly 86% seen once. The sequencing input was blood. The TCR originated in a woman aged 45-65 years in good health.

As DNA, the CDR3 is TGTGCCAGCAGGCCCAGCTGGAACTCTGGGGCCAACGTCCTGACTTTC. This codes for CASRPSWNSGANVLTF. V and J are TRBV11-3 and TRBJ2-6; D uncertain. Germline-derived CDR1 and CDR2 are SGHNT and YENEEA. There are 16 residues in the CDR3. Trimming left V 6 bases short and J 0 bases short, with 12 bases between.